This T cell receptor beta chain appears in the sequencing data of a study of regulatory T cells in long-lasting Graves disease. Study context: Positivity for TSH receptor antibodies plus over 5 years of antithyroid drugs meant persistent Graves' disease.

This clonotype was found a few times. Its antigen is not identified. Arm-PCR of CDR3 regions and iRepertoire HTBI primers were used to build TCR beta libraries. TCRdb used MiXCR to reprocess the multiplex PCR reads, holding one entry per CDR3 protein. The top ten clones hold approximately 6.4% of a sample with approximately 500,000 distinct CDR3 sequences, about 22% of them seen once. In germline, CDR1 is SGHTA, CDR2 FQGTGA. The CDR3 is 19 amino acids. Germline trimming cut 1 base from V and 0 bases from J; bases unmatched to any gene: 12. Study-wide findings and caveats: Accuracy might have suffered from few samples.

The time point is: persistent/refractory GD, antithyroid drugs over 5 years with positive TRAb. From RNA extracted from PBMCs, the TCR library was made. Doctors identified Graves' disease using the American Thyroid Association guidelines. This specimen consisted of peripheral blood mononuclear cells (PBMCs), obtained when the disease was refractory, from a patient treated with antithyroid drugs. The sequence came from a female donor with Graves disease. This sequence joins TRBV7-3 and TRBJ2-3, with TRBD2 identical over 8 bases. The CDR3 DNA reads TGTGCCAGCAGCTTAAATGCCCTGTTGGCTAGCGGGAGCACAGATACGCAGTATTTT. It encodes CASSLNALLASGSTDTQYF.